This is a list of T cell receptor beta chains from one sample in a study of T cells after yellow fever vaccination. TCRdb passed the 5' RACE reads through MiXCR, listing each CDR3 protein once. The sample lists 200,000 to 300,000 distinct CDR3 sequences; 13% were seen once. Here the sequenced sample was CD4+ T cells sorted from PBMCs, taken 45 days after the yellow fever booster vaccination. The receptor source for this set is a young man who received the YFV17D yellow fever vaccine. The CDR3 runs from the conserved cysteine through the conserved F or W. A D gene is named only where the DNA matches it firmly. The size of a clone is reported for some rows only, either as once, few or many, or as a class for expanded clones.

D gene | J gene | clone size | V gene | CDR3 DNA | CDR3 protein
. | TRBJ2-3 | . | TRBV27 | TGTGCCAGCAGTGTCAGCGGTGATACGCAGTATTTT | CASSVSGDTQYF
. | TRBJ2-1 | . | TRBV12-3/TRBV12-4 | TGTGCCAGCAGTTTAGAAGGGCGGTACTACAATGAGCAGTTCTTC | CASSLEGRYYNEQFF
. | TRBJ2-5 | . | TRBV27 | TGTGCCAGCACCGAAAGTCCCAGGAGGGCCTTGTACTTC | CASTESPRRALYF
. | TRBJ2-3 | few | TRBV5-1 | TGCGCCAGCAGCCCCCCTTTTGCAGGGACCGTAGATACGCAGTATTTT | CASSPPFAGTVDTQYF
TRBD1 | TRBJ1-1 | few | TRBV20-1 | TGCAGTGCTAGCACAGGGGGGAACACTGAAGCTTTCTTT | CSASTGGNTEAFF
. | TRBJ2-3 | . | TRBV5-6 | TGTGCCAGCAGCTTGACCCAAACAGCAGATACGCAGTATTTT | CASSLTQTADTQYF
. | TRBJ1-1 | many | TRBV6-5 | TGTGCCAGCAGTTACGTATCAGGTAACACTGAAGCTTTCTTT | CASSYVSGNTEAFF
. | TRBJ2-6 | . | TRBV20-1 | TGCAGTGCTACGGGCGTGGGCTCTGGGGCCAACGTCCTGACTTTC | CSATGVGSGANVLTF
. | TRBJ1-5 | . | TRBV5-1 | TGCGCCAGCAGCTTGGAAAGCCTGAATCAGCCCCAGCATTTT | CASSLESLNQPQHF
TRBD1 | TRBJ2-1 | . | TRBV6-5 | TGTGCCAGCAGTTACGCCGGGACAGGGAAAAATGAGCAGTTCTTC | CASSYAGTGKNEQFF
. | TRBJ2-3 | . | TRBV28 | TGTGCCAGCAGTATACAAGATACGCAGTATTTT | CASSIQDTQYF
TRBD1 | TRBJ2-5 | few | TRBV9 | TGTGCCAGCAGCCCATCGGGACAGGAAGAGACCCAGTACTTC | CASSPSGQEETQYF
. | TRBJ2-7 | few | TRBV5-1 | TGCGCCAGCAGCTTGAACGGATTACTAGCCTACGAGCAGTACTTC | CASSLNGLLAYEQYF
. | TRBJ2-1 | . | TRBV28 | . | CASSLAQAGQFF
TRBD2 | TRBJ2-5 | . | TRBV5-1 | TGCGCCAGAAGCTTGGTAGCGGGAGAGCATGAGACCCAGTACTTC | CARSLVAGEHETQYF
. | TRBJ2-1 | . | TRBV20-1 | TGCAGTGCTCGGGAGCAACTCTACAATGAGCAGTTCTTC | CSAREQLYNEQFF
. | TRBJ2-7 | . | TRBV15 | TGTGCCACCAGCAGAGTGCGGAGCTCCTACGAGCAGTACTTC | CATSRVRSSYEQYF
TRBD2 | TRBJ2-3 | . | TRBV29-1 | TGCAGCGTTGAGGGGGTCGCTAGCGGGTCAATGTTATTCACAGATACGCAGTATTTT | CSVEGVASGSMLFTDTQYF
TRBD1 | TRBJ2-7 | few | TRBV7-2 | TGTGCCAGCAGCTTAGCGAGAGGGGGCCAGAGCTCCTACGAGCAGTACTTC | CASSLARGGQSSYEQYF
. | TRBJ2-5 | few | TRBV7-9 | TGTGCCATACGACGGGGCCAAGAGACCCAGTACTTC | CAIRRGQETQYF
TRBD1 | TRBJ2-1 | few | TRBV20-1 | TGCAGTGCTAGAAGACAGGGAAATGAGCAGTTCTTC | CSARRQGNEQFF
. | TRBJ2-2 | few | TRBV5-1 | TGCGCCAGCTCATTGGGCCACAGGAACACCGGGGAGCTGTTTTTT | CASSLGHRNTGELFF
. | TRBJ2-4 | . | TRBV7-2 | TGTGCCAGCAGCTTAGCGGCCTATGACATTCAGTACTTC | CASSLAAYDIQYF
. | TRBJ2-5 | many | TRBV19 | TGTGCCAGTAGTATCGGACCGACTCAAGAGACCCAGTACTTC | CASSIGPTQETQYF
TRBD1 | TRBJ2-7 | . | TRBV5-1 | TGCGCCAGCAGCGCAGGGACAGCCGGAGGCGAGCAGTACTTC | CASSAGTAGGEQYF
. | TRBJ2-3 | many | TRBV30 | TGTGCCTGGAGTGAAGGAAATACAGATACGCAGTATTTT | CAWSEGNTDTQYF
. | TRBJ2-3 | . | TRBV28 | TGTGCCAGCAGTTCACCTCCCGCGAGCACAGATACGCAGTATTTT | CASSSPPASTDTQYF
. | TRBJ2-1 | . | TRBV30 | TGTGCCTGGAGTGTAGGGGGGCACTGGGGAAATGAGCAGTTCTTC | CAWSVGGHWGNEQFF
. | TRBJ2-5 | . | TRBV18 | TGTGCCAGCTCACCACTTCCATACTCGACCCAAGAGACCCAGTACTTC | CASSPLPYSTQETQYF
TRBD1 | TRBJ1-3 | . | TRBV20-1 | TGCAGTGCTCATACAGGGGGCTCAGGAAACACCATATATTTT | CSAHTGGSGNTIYF
. | TRBJ2-7 | . | TRBV6-5 | TGTGCCAGCAGTTACTCGGGGGGAGCGGGCTACGAGCAGTACTTC | CASSYSGGAGYEQYF
TRBD2 | TRBJ2-3 | . | TRBV29-1 | TGCAGCGCCATAGCGGGAGCCGATACGCAGTATTTT | CSAIAGADTQYF